Listed below are T cell receptor beta chains from one sample, sequenced in a study. TCRdb passed the RT-PCR reads through MiXCR, listing each CDR3 protein once. This sample has about 680,000 distinct CDR3 sequences, with 11% to 15% found just once. What was sequenced was memory CD4+ T cells from blood. All receptors derive from a female donor in good health, serving as a healthy control. The CDR3 runs from the conserved cysteine through the conserved F or W. D genes are given only for firm matches. Part of the rows lack a size; the others show once, few, many or a class for expanded clones.

d_gene	abundance	v_gene	j_gene	CDR3nt	CDR3aa
-	-	TRBV7-2	TRBJ1-1	TGTGCCAGCAGCTTACTGGGGGGGTCACCTGTAGCTGAAGCTTTCTTT	CASSLLGGSPVAEAFF
-	many	TRBV6-5	TRBJ1-4	TGTGCCAGCAGTTCGACAGTCTCAAATGAAAAACTGTTTTTT	CASSSTVSNEKLFF
-	many	TRBV5-1	TRBJ2-1	TGCGCCAGCAGCTTGGTTAAAGGGTCCTACAATGAGCAGTTCTTC	CASSLVKGSYNEQFF
TRBD1	-	TRBV2	TRBJ1-5	TGTGCCAGCAGTGCCGGGACAGACTCGTATAGCAATCAGCCCCAGCATTTT	CASSAGTDSYSNQPQHF
TRBD1	few	TRBV28	TRBJ2-3	TGTGCCAGCAGCCCAATACAGGGGGCGGCAGATACGCAGTATTTT	CASSPIQGAADTQYF
TRBD1	few	TRBV11-2	TRBJ2-1	TGTGCCAGCAGCTTAGATAGAATAGGGGGCGTGGGGAGTGAGCAGTTCTTC	CASSLDRIGGVGSEQFF
-	-	TRBV7-9	TRBJ1-1	TGTGCCAGCAGCAAAGCTGTGGAGAACACTGAAGCTTTCTTT	CASSKAVENTEAFF
TRBD1	many	TRBV7-2	TRBJ2-7	TGTGCCAGCAGCTTAATGACAGGGAACTACGAGCAGTACTTC	CASSLMTGNYEQYF
-	-	TRBV12-3/TRBV12-4	TRBJ1-2	TGTGCCAGCAGGGCACAGGCCTATGGCTACACCTTC	CASRAQAYGYTF
-	-	TRBV4-2	TRBJ1-1	TGTGCCAGCAGCCAAGCCATAGGCCTGAACACTGAAGCTTTCTTT	CASSQAIGLNTEAFF
TRBD1	-	TRBV7-7	TRBJ2-1	TGTGCCAGCAGCTTAAGAGACAGGGGAGTATCCAATGAGCAGTTCTTC	CASSLRDRGVSNEQFF
-	many	TRBV29-1	TRBJ2-1	TGCAGCGTTGTACGGGGGGCTTACAATGAGCAGTTCTTC	CSVVRGAYNEQFF
TRBD1	-	TRBV6-5	TRBJ2-2	TGTGCCAGCAGTTACAGGGGGCCCGACACCGGGGAGCTGTTTTTT	CASSYRGPDTGELFF